This T cell receptor (beta chain) was identified during a study of cytomegalovirus exposure and HLA in healthy donors. 13 Jbeta primers and 60 Vbeta primers were used for the PCR. The repertoire was sequenced with immunoSEQ multiplex PCR; TCRdb's copy has only in-frame clones and lacks some. The data show approximately 110,000 clones, under 85% seen once. The specimen sequenced was PBMCs. The sequence came from a woman between 40 and 50 years old in good health and CMV-seropositive.

The CDR3 sequence: CASSITGTAANYGYTF. The CDR3 nucleotides are TGTGCCAGTAGTATTACCGGGACAGCCGCAAACTATGGCTACACCTTC. This chain joins TRBV19 and TRBJ1-2, with 7 bases that match TRBD1. Germline CDR1 and CDR2: LNHDA and SQIVND (reference sequence). The CDR3 has 16 residues. With 3 bases clipped from V and 2 bases from J, the junction kept 9 bases outside the gene matches.